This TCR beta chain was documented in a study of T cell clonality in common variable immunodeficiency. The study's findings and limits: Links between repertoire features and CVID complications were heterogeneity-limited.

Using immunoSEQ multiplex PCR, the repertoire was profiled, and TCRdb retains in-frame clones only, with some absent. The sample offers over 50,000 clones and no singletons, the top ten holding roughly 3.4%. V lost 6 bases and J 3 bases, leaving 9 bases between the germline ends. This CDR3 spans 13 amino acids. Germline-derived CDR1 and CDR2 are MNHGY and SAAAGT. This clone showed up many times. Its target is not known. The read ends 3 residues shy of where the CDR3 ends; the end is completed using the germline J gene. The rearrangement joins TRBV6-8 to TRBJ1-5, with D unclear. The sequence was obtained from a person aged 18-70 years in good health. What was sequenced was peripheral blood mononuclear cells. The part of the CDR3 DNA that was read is TGTGCCAGCAGACCCGGGGACAATCAGCCC. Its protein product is CASRPGDNQP. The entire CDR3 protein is CASRPGDNQPQHF.